This T cell receptor (beta chain) derives from a study of monozygotic twins with inflammatory bowel disease. Reanalyzing the 5' RACE reads, TCRdb keeps one entry per CDR3 protein, without DNA. Its table lists about 380,000 distinct CDR3 sequences. Comments on this clonotype: The antigen is not known.

Study-level results: Especially where disease activity was present, IBD patients had fewer clonotypes in common with others than healthy twins did. What may have added variability to patient repertoires is that immunosuppressive treatments differed.

Germline V CDR1 and CDR2: DFQATT, SNEGSKA (reference sequence). The CDR3 is 13 amino acids. Sequenced input: blood. The clonotype was recovered from a human donor with ulcerative colitis or Crohn's disease, or a healthy co-twin of an affected twin (not recorded which). The J gene is TRBJ2-7, the V gene TRBV20-1; TCRdb outputs TRBD1, but without DNA this stays unchecked. The CDR3 reads CSARDGGPYEQYF.